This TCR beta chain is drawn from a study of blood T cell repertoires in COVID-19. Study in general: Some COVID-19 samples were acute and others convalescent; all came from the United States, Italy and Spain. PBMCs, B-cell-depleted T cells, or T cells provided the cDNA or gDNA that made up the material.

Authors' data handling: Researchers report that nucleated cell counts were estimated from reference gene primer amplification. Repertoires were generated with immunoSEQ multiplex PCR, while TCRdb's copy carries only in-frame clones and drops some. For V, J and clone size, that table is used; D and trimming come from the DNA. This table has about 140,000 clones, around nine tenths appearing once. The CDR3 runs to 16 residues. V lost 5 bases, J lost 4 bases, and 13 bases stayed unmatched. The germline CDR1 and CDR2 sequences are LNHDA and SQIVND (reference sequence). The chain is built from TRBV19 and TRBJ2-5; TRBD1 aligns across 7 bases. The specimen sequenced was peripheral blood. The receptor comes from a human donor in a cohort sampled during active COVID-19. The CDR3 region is CASSFRLDRTLETQYF. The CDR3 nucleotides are TGTGCCAGTAGTTTTAGGCTGGACAGGACCCTAGAGACCCAGTACTTC.